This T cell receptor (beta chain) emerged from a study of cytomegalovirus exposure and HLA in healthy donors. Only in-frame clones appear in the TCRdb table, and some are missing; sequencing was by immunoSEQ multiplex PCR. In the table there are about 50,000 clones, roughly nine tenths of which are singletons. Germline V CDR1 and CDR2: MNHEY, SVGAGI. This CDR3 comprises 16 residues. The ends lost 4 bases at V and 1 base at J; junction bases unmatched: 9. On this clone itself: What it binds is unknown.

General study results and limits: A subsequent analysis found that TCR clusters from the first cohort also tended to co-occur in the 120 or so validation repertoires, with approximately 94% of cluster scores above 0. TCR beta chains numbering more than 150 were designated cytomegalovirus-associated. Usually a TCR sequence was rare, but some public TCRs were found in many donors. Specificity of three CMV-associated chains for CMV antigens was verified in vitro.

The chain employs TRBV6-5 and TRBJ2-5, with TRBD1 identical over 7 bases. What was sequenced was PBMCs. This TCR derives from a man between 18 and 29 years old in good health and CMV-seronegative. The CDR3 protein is CASSSRQGDVQETQYF. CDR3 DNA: TGTGCCAGCAGTTCTAGACAGGGCGACGTCCAAGAGACCCAGTACTTC.